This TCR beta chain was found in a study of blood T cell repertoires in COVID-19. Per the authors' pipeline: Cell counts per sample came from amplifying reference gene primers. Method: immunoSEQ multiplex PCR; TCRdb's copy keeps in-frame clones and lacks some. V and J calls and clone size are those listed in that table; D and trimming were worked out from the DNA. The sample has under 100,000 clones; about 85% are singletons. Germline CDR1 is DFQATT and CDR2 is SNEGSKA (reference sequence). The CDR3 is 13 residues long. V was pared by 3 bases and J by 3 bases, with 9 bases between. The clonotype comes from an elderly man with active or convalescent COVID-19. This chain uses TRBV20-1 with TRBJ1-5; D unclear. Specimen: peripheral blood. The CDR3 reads CSASPGPNQPQHF. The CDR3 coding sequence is TGCAGTGCTAGTCCGGGTCCCAATCAGCCCCAGCATTTT.